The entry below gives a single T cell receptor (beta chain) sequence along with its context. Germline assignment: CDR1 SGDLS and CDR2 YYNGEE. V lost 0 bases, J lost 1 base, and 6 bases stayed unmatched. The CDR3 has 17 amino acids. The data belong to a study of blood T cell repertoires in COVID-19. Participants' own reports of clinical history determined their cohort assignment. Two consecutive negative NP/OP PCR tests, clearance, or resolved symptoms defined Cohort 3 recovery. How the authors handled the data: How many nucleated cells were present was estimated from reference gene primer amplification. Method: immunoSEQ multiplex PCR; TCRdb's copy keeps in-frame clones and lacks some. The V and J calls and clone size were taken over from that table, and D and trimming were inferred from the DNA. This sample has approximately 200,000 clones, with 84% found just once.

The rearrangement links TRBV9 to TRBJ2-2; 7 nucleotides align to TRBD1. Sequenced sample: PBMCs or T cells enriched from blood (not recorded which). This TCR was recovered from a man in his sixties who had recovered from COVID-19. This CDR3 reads CASSVVWDSLNTGELFF. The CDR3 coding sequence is TGTGCCAGCAGCGTAGTTTGGGACAGCCTGAACACCGGGGAGCTGTTTTTT.